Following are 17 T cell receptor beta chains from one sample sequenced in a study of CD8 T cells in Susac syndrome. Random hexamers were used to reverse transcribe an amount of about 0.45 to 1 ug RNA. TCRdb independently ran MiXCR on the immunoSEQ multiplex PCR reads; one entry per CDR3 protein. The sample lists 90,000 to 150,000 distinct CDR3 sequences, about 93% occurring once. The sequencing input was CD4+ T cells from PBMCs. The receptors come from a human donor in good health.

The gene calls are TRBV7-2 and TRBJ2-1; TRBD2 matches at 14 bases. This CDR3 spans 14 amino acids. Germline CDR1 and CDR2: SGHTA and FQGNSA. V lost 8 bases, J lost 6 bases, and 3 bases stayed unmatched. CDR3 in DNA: TGTGCCAGCGGACTAGCGGGAGGTTTCAATGAGCAGTTCTTC. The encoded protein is CASGLAGGFNEQFF.

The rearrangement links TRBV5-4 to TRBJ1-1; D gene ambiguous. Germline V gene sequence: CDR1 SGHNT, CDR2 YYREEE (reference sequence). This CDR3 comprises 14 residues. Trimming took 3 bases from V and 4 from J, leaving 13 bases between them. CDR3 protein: CASSSQTGPTEAFF. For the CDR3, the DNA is TGTGCCAGCAGCTCTCAAACCGGACCCACTGAAGCTTTCTTT.

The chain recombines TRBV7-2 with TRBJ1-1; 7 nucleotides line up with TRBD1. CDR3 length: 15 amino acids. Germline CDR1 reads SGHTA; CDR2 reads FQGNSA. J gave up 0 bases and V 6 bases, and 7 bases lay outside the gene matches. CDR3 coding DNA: TGTGCCAGCAGTCGCCAGGGGGGTATGAACACTGAAGCTTTCTTT. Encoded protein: CASSRQGGMNTEAFF.

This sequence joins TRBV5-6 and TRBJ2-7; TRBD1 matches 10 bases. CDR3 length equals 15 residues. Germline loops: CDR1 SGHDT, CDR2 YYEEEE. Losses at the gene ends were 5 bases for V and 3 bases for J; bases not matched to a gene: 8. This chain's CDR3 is CASSYRDRGDYEQYF. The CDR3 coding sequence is TGTGCCAGCAGTTACCGGGACAGGGGAGACTACGAGCAGTACTTC. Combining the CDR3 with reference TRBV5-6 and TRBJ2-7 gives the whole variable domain DAGVTQSPTHLIKTRGQQVTLRCSPKSGHDTVSWYQQALGQGPQFIFQYYEEEERQRGNFPDRFSGHQFPNYSSELNVNALLLGDSALYLCASSYRDRGDYEQYFGPGTRLTVT.

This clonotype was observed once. This chain's CDR3 is CSVEDHVGSEQYF. The CDR3 DNA follows: TGCAGCGTTGAAGATCACGTAGGGAGCGAGCAGTACTTC. V is TRBV29-1 and J is TRBJ2-7, with a possible D match to TRBD2 (5 bases). The CDR3 runs to 13 residues. Germline V gene data show CDR1 as SQVTM and CDR2 as ANQGSEA. V shed 0 bases and J shed 6 bases, with 12 bases lying between them.

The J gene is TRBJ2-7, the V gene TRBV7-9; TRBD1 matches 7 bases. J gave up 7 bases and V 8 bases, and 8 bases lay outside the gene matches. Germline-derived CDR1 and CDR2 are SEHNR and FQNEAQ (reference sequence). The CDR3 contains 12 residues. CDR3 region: CASGTVTREQYF. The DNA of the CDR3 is TGTGCCAGCGGGACAGTTACCCGGGAGCAGTACTTC.

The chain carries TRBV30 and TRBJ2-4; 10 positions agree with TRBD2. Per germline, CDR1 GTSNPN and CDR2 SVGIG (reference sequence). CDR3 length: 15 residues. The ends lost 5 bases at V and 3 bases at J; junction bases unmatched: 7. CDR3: CAWALAGRGKNIQYF. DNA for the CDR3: TGTGCCTGGGCACTAGCGGGAAGGGGCAAAAACATTCAGTACTTC.

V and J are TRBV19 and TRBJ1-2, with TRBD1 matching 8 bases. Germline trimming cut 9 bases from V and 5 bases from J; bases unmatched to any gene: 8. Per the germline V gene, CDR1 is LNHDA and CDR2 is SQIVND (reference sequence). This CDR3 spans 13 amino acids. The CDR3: CASRDRGGYGYTF. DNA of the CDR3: TGTGCCAGCCGTGACAGGGGCGGGTATGGCTACACCTTC.

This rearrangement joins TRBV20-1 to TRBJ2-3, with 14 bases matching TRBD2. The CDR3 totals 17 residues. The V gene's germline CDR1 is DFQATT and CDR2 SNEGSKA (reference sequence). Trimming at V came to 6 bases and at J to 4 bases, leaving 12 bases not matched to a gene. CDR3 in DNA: TGCAGTGCGCCACCGACTAGCGGGAGGGCCTGGGCAGATACGCAGTATTTT. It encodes CSAPPTSGRAWADTQYF.

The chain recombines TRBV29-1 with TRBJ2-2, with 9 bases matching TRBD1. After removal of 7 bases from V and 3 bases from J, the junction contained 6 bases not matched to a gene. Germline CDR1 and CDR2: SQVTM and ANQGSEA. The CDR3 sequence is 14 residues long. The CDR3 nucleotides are TGCAGCGCCCGGACAGGGGTTGACACCGGGGAGCTGTTTTTT. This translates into CSARTGVDTGELFF.

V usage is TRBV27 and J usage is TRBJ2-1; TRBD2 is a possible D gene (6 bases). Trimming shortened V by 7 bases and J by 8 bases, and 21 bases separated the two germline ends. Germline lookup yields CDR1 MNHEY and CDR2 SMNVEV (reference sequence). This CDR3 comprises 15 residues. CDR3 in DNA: TGTGCCAGCACCTATGAGGGTCACCCGGGGGATGAGCAGTTCTTC. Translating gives CASTYEGHPGDEQFF.

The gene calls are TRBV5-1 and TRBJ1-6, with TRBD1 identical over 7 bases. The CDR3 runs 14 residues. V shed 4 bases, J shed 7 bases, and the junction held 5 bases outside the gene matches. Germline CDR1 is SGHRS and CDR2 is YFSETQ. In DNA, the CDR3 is TGCGCCAGCAGCCCGACAGGGCCGAATTCACCCCTCCACTTT. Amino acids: CASSPTGPNSPLHF.

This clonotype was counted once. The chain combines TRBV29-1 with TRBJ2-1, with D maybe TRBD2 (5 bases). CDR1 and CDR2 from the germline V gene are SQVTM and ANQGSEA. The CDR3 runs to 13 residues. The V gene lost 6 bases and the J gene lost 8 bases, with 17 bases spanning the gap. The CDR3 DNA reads TGCAGCGTGGAGCCATTCGCGGGTCATGAGCAGTTCTTC. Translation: CSVEPFAGHEQFF.

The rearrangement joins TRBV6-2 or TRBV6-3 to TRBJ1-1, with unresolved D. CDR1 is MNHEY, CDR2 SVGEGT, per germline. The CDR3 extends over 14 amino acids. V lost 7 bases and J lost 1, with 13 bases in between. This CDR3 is CASIRLLSNTEAFF. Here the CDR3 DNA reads TGTGCCAGCATAAGACTTCTATCGAACACTGAAGCTTTCTTT.

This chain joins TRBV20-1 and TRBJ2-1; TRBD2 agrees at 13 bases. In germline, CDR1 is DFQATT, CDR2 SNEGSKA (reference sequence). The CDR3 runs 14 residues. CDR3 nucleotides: TGCAGCGTTCCGGGACTAGCGGGAAGGGGTGAGCAGTTCTTC. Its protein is CSVPGLAGRGEQFF.

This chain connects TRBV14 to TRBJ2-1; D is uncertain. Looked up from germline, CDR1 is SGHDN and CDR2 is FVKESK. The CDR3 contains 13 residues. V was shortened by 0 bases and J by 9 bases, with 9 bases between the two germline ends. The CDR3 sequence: CASSQDPKLEQFF. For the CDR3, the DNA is TGTGCCAGCAGCCAAGATCCAAAGCTTGAGCAGTTCTTC.

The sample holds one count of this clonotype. The CDR3 loop is CASRLPPIEQGRDGYTF. The CDR3 DNA sequence: TGTGCCAGCAGACTCCCCCCAATCGAACAGGGACGGGATGGCTACACCTTC. The chain recombines TRBV27 with TRBJ1-2, with D perhaps TRBD1 (6 bases). V was pared by 6 bases and J by 6 bases, with 26 bases between. The CDR3 runs to 17 residues. Germline-derived CDR1 and CDR2 are MNHEY and SMNVEV (reference sequence).